The following is a T cell receptor beta chain sequence with its context. This specimen comes from a study of blood T cell repertoires in COVID-19. Assay used: immunoSEQ multiplex PCR; TCRdb lists only in-frame clones, some missing. The profile covers 200,000 to 250,000 clones, with approximately 77% appearing a single time and 3.6% taken by the ten largest. This clonotype originated in a woman older than 75 with acute or convalescent COVID-19. Sequenced: peripheral blood.

The CDR3 region is CASSQGRWTEAFF. The CDR3 nucleotides read TGTGCCAGCAGCCAAGGCAGGTGGACTGAAGCTTTCTTT. This chain connects TRBV3-1 (or the pseudogene TRBV3-2) to TRBJ1-1; D call uncertain. Germline V gene sequence: CDR1 LGHDT, CDR2 YNNKEL (reference sequence). The CDR3 sequence is 13 residues long. Trimming took 1 base from V and 5 from J, leaving 8 bases between them.